Presented here are 3 T cell receptor beta chains from one specimen sequenced in a study of cytomegalovirus exposure and HLA in healthy donors. It was with 60 Vbeta and 13 Jbeta primers that the PCR ran. The method was immunoSEQ multiplex PCR; TCRdb's version includes in-frame clones alone and lacks a portion of them. The repertoire holds some 50,000 clones, 55% to 80% seen once, with around 22% in the top ten. Material for sequencing was PBMCs. The receptors come from a woman in her forties or fifties in good health and CMV-seropositive.

The chain links TRBV11-2 to TRBJ2-5; D is perhaps TRBD1 (6 bases). Judging by the DNA end, TRBJ2-7 fits better; the J call may be wrong. Germline V gene lookup returns CDR1 SGHAT and CDR2 FQNNGV. The CDR3 extends over 16 amino acids. The CDR3 nucleotides are TGTGCCAGCAGCTTTAGTGGGGGCCACTTCTCCTACGAGCAGTACTTC. Amino acid sequence: CASSFSGGHFSYEQYF.

The chain employs TRBV9 and TRBJ2-3, with TRBD2 identical over 7 bases. V dropped 0 bases and J dropped 0; count of bases not matched to a gene: 4. CDR1 is SGDLS, CDR2 YYNGEE, per germline. The CDR3 covers 16 residues. CDR3 in amino acids: CASSVESGTSTDTQYF. Written as DNA, the CDR3 is TGTGCCAGCAGCGTAGAAAGCGGGACTAGCACAGATACGCAGTATTTT.

This clone has just a few counts. The chain joins TRBV4-2 to TRBJ1-4, with 9 bases fitting TRBD1. The CDR3 has 16 amino acids. The junction had 9 bases not matched to a gene; V was cut back by 2 bases and J by 8 bases. Germline assignment: CDR1 LGHNA and CDR2 YNFKEQ. For the CDR3, the DNA is TGTGCCAGCAGCCAAAAAACGACAGGGGGGATAGAAAAACTGTTTTTT. Its protein product is CASSQKTTGGIEKLFF.